This TCR beta chain was sequenced during a study of regulatory T cells in long-lasting Graves disease. Study-wide results and limits: Newly diagnosed Graves' patients exceeded persistent ones in TCR diversity. Persistent disease showed a preference for TRBV28, TRBJ1-2 and TRBJ2-5.

The time point here: persistent/refractory GD, antithyroid drugs over 5 years with positive TRAb. PBMC RNA was the source of the TCR library. Enrollment of patients was through an endocrinology department in Xi'an, China. Researchers made TCR beta libraries by using iRepertoire HTBI primers and running Arm-PCR on CDR3 regions. In TCRdb, the multiplex PCR reads were re-called with MiXCR into one record per CDR3 protein. The sample records approximately 350,000 distinct CDR3 sequences, approximately 25% being singletons. Unmatched junction bases numbered 2, after V lost 4 bases and J lost 5 bases. Germline CDR1 and CDR2: SEHNR and FQNEAQ (reference sequence). CDR3 length: 13 residues. This clonotype was found many times. Its antigen is as yet unknown.

The sequence was obtained from a woman in her 40s with Graves disease. V and J are TRBV7-9 and TRBJ1-2; 9 bases line up with TRBD1. The input for sequencing was peripheral blood mononuclear cells (PBMCs), taken when the disease was refractory, from a patient treated with antithyroid drugs. The CDR3 reads CASSSGQGYGYTF. The CDR3 DNA sequence: TGTGCCAGCAGCTCGGGACAGGGATATGGCTACACCTTC.